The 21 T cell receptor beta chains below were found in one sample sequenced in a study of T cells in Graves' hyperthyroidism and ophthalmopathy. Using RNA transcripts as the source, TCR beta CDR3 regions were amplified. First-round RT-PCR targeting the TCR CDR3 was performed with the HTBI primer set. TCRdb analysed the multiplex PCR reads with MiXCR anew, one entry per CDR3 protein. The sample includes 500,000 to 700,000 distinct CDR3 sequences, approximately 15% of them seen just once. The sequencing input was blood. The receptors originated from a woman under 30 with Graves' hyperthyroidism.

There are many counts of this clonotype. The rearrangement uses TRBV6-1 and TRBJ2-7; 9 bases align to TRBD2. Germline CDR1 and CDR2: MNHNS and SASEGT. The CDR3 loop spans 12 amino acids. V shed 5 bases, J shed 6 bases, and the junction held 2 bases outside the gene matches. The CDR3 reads CASSSGRSEQYF. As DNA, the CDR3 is TGTGCCAGCAGTAGCGGGAGGAGCGAGCAGTACTTC.

The CDR3 region is CASSQPRTASGGALNTQYF. Written as DNA, the CDR3 is TGCGCCAGCAGCCAACCCCGGACGGCTAGCGGGGGGGCCTTAAATACGCAGTATTTT. The V and J genes are TRBV5-1 and TRBJ2-3, with 12 bases aligning to TRBD2. Germline assignment: CDR1 SGHRS and CDR2 YFSETQ. The J segment lost 7 bases and the V segment lost 4 bases, leaving 19 bases of the junction unmatched. The CDR3 is 19 amino acids. Looking up the rest from reference TRBV5-1 and TRBJ2-3 gives the full variable domain: KAGVTQTPRYLIKTRGQQVTLSCSPISGHRSVSWYQQTPGQGLQFLFEYFSETQRNKGNFPGRFSGRQFSNSRSEMNVSTLELGDSALYLCASSQPRTASGGALNTQYFGPGTRLTVL.

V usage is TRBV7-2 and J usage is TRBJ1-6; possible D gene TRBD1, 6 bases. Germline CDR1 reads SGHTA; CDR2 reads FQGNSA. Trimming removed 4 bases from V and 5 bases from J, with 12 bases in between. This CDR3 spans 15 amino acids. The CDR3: CASSSTQGNNSPLHF. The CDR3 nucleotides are TGTGCCAGCAGCTCCACCCAGGGGAATAATTCACCCCTCCACTTT.

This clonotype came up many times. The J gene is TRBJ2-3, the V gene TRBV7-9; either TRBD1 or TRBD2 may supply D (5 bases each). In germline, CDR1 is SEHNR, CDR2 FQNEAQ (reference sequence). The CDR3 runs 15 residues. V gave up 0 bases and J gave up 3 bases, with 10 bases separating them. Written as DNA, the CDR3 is TGTGCCAGCAGCTTAGCAAGAGGGGATACAGATACGCAGTATTTT. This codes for CASSLARGDTDTQYF.

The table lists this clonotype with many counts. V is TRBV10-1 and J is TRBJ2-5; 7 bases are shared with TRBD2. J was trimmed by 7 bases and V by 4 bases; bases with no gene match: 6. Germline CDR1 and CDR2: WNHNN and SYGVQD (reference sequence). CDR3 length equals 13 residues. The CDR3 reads CASSGDYQGTQYF. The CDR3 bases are TGCGCCAGCAGTGGGGACTATCAGGGGACCCAGTACTTC.

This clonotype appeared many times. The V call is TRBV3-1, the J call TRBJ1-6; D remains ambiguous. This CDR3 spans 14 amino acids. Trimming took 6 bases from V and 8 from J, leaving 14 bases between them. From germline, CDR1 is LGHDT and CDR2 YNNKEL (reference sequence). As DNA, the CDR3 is TGTGCCAGCAGTCGAACCCCTCGGGATTCACCCCTCCACTTT. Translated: CASSRTPRDSPLHF.

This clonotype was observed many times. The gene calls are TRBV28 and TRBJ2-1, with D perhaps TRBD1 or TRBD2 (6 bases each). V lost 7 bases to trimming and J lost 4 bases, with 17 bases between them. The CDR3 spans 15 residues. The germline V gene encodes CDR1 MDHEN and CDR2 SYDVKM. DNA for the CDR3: TGTGCCAGCACTCTCAGTCGGGGGCTATACAATGAGCAGTTCTTC. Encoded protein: CASTLSRGLYNEQFF. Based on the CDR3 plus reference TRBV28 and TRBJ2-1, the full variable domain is DVKVTQSSRYLVKRTGEKVFLECVQDMDHENMFWYRQDPGLGLRLIYFSYDVKMKEKGDIPEGYSVSREKKERFSLILESASTNQTSMYLCASTLSRGLYNEQFFGPGTRLTVL.

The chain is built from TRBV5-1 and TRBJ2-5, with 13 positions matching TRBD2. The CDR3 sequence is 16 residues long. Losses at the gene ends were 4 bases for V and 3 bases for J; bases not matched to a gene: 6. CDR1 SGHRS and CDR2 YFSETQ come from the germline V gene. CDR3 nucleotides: TGCGCCAGCAGCAGAACTAGCGGGGGGGCCGAAGAGACCCAGTACTTC. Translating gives CASSRTSGGAEETQYF. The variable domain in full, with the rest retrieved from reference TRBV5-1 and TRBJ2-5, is KAGVTQTPRYLIKTRGQQVTLSCSPISGHRSVSWYQQTPGQGLQFLFEYFSETQRNKGNFPGRFSGRQFSNSRSEMNVSTLELGDSALYLCASSRTSGGAEETQYFGPGTRLLVL.

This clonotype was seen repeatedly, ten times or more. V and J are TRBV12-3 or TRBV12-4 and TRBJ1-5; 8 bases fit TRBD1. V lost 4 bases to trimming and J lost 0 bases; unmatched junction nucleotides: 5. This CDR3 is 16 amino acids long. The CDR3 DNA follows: TGTGCCAGCAGTTCCCCGGGACAGGTTAGCAATCAGCCCCAGCATTTT. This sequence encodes CASSSPGQVSNQPQHF.

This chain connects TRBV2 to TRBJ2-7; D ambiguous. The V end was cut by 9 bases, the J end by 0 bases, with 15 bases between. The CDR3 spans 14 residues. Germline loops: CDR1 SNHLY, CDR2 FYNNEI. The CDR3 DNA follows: TGTGCCAGTCTGGACGTCAGAACCTCCTACGAGCAGTACTTC. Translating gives CASLDVRTSYEQYF. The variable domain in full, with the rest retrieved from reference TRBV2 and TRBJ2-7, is EPEVTQTPSHQVTQMGQEVILRCVPISNHLYFYWYRQILGQKVEFLVSFYNNEISEKSEIFDDQFSVERPDGSNFTLKIRSTKLEDSAMYFCASLDVRTSYEQYFGPGTRLTVT.

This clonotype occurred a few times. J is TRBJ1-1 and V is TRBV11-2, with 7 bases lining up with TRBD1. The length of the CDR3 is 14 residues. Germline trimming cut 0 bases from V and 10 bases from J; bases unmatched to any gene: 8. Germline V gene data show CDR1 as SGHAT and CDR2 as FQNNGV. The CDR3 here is CASSLDLGTEGAFF. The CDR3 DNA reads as TGTGCCAGCAGCTTAGATTTGGGGACAGAAGGAGCTTTCTTT. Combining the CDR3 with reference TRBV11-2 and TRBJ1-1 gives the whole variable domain EAGVAQSPRYKIIEKRQSVAFWCNPISGHATLYWYQQILGQGPKLLIQFQNNGVVDDSQLPKDRFSAERLKGVDSTLKIQPAKLEDSAVYLCASSLDLGTEGAFFGQGTRLTVV.

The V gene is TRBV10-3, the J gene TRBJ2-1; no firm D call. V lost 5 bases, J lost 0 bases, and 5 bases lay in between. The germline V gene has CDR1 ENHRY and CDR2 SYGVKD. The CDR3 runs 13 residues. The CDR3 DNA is TGTGCCATCAGTAACAGCTCCTACAATGAGCAGTTCTTC. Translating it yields CAISNSSYNEQFF.

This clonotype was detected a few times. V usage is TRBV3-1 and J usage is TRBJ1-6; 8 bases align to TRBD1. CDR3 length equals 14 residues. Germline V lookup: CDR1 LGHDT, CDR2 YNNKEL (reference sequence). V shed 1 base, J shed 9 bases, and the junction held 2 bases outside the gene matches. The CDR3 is CASSQGTGRSPLHF. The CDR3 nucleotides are TGTGCCAGCAGCCAAGGGACAGGGCGTTCACCCCTCCACTTT.

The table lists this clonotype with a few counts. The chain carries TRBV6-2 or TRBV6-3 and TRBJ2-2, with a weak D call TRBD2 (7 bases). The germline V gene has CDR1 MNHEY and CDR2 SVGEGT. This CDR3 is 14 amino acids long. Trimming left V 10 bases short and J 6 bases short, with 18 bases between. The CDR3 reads CATIGGLIAGELFF. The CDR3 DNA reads TGTGCCACCATCGGGGGGCTGATTGCCGGGGAGCTGTTTTTT.

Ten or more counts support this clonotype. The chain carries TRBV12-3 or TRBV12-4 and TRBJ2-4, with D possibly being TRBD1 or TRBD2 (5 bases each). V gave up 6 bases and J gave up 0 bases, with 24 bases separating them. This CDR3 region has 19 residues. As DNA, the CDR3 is TGTGCCAGCAGCTCCCTCGGGGCACAACTTCCAGAAGCCAAAAACATTCAGTACTTC. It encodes CASSSLGAQLPEAKNIQYF.

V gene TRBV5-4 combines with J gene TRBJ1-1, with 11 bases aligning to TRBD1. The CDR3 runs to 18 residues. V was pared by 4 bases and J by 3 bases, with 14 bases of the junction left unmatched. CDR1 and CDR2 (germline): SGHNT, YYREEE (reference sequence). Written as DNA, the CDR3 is TGTGCCAGCAGCATCCGGACAGGGGGCTCTCGGATGGACACTGAAGCTTTCTTT. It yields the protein CASSIRTGGSRMDTEAFF. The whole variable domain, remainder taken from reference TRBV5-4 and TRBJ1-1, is ETGVTQSPTHLIKTRGQQVTLRCSSQSGHNTVSWYQQALGQGPQFIFQYYREEENGRGNFPPRFSGLQFPNYSSELNVNALELDDSALYLCASSIRTGGSRMDTEAFFGQGTRLTVV.

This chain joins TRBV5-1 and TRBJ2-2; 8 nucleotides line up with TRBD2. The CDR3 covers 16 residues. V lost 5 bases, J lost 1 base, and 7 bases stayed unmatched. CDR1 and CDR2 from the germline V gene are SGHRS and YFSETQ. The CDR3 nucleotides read TGCGCCAGCAGAGCGGGGGCCGACCTGAACACCGGGGAGCTGTTTTTT. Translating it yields CASRAGADLNTGELFF.

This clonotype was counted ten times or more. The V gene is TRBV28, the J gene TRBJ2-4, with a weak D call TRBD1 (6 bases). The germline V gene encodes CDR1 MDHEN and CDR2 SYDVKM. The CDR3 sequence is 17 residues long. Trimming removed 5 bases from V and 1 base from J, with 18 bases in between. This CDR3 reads CASSPWQGTGAKNIQYF. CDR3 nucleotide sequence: TGTGCCAGCAGTCCCTGGCAGGGGACGGGGGCCAAAAACATTCAGTACTTC.

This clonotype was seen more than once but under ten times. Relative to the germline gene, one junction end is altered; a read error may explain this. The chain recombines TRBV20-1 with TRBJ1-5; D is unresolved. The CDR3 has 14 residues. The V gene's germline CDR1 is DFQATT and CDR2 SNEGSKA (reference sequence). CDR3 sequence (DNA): TGCAGTGCTGGAGATCGGGCAAGCAATCAGCCCCAGCATTTT. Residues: CSAGDRASNQPQHF.

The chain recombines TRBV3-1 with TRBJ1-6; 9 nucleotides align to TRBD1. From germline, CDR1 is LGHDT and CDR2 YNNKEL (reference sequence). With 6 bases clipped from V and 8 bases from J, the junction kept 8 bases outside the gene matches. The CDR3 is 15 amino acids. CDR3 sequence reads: CASRQTGQGHSPLHF. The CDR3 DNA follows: TGTGCCAGCAGGCAAACCGGACAGGGGCATTCACCCCTCCACTTT.

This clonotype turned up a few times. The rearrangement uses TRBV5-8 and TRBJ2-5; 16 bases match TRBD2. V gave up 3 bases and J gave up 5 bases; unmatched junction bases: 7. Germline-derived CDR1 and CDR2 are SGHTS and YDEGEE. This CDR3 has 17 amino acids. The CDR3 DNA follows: TGTGCCAGCAGCTGGGGACTAGCGGGGGGGCAGGGGGAGACCCAGTACTTC. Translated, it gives CASSWGLAGGQGETQYF.